The clone carrying this T cell receptor beta chain has a handful of counts. This sample is drawn from a study of blood T cells in healthy people across ages. The CDR3 runs 14 residues. Trimming shortened V by 5 bases and J by 5 bases, and 18 bases separated the two germline ends. The germline V gene encodes CDR1 DFQATT and CDR2 SNEGSKA (reference sequence). Sample-barcoded 5' priming and a J-beta primer mix drove a second PCR of about 7 to 12 cycles. Using its own MiXCR run on the 5' RACE reads, TCRdb lists one record per CDR3 protein. The sample includes 800,000 to 950,000 distinct CDR3 sequences, roughly 35% of them seen just once.

This sequence joins TRBV20-1 and TRBJ1-2; maybe TRBD1 (5 bases). This receptor was identified in a man aged 18-30 years in good health. Sequencing was carried out using blood. The CDR3 sequence: CSALRDPSRYGYTF. CDR3 nucleotides: TGCAGTGCTCTCCGGGACCCATCGCGTTATGGCTACACCTTC.